This entry is about one T cell receptor beta chain. Antigen specificity is unknown. This sample was included in a study of a mutant IDH1 vaccine in newly diagnosed glioma. Study in general: Beginning 4-6 weeks after radiotherapy alone, or with temozolomide cycles, vaccination took place.

Measured with immunoSEQ multiplex PCR; TCRdb has only the in-frame clones, and not every one. The profile shows some 50,000 clones, 65% of them singletons. CDR1 and CDR2 from the germline V gene are LNHDA and SQIVND (reference sequence). This CDR3 has 14 amino acids. Trimming stripped 4 bases from V and 7 bases from J, with 14 bases between. The sample's time point: week 47, end of study. Vaccinated patients received 300 ug of mutant IDH1 20-mer peptide per dose, with topical imiquimod. Each of the donors came in with new WHO grade 3 or 4 astrocytomas that were IDH1-mutant and ATRX-lost. This receptor was obtained from a man aged 40-55 years with glioma. Some clones in this sample may be carry-over from other donors' samples. The material sequenced was peripheral blood mononuclear cells (PBMCs), taken from a glioma patient whose treatment included an IDH1 peptide vaccine. V and J are TRBV19 and TRBJ1-5; TRBD1 is a possible D gene (6 bases). DNA for the CDR3: TGTGCCAGTAGTACCGGACAGAGGGGACAGCCCCAGCATTTT. This sequence encodes CASSTGQRGQPQHF.